These 9 T cell receptor beta chains share one sample of origin, sequenced in a study of blood T cells in healthy people across ages. With a J-beta primer mix and a sample-barcoded 5' primer, a second PCR ran about 6 to 11 cycles. TCRdb redid the calling of the 5' RACE reads with MiXCR, one entry per CDR3 protein. Counted here are roughly 1,100,000 distinct CDR3 sequences, under 30% occurring once; the ten biggest clones make up approximately 0.71%. Another study also made use of these data, one on T cells of mothers and their children.

Sequences were obtained from blood. These receptors all stem from a girl aged 2 to 9 in good health.

The chain combines TRBV6-2 or TRBV6-3 with TRBJ2-5, with D perhaps TRBD2 (5 bases). The CDR3 loop spans 17 amino acids. CDR1 MNHEY and CDR2 SVGEGT come from the germline V gene. The germline V and J ends were trimmed by 6 bases and 3 bases, with 23 bases remaining between them. CDR3 protein: CASSQPSGLLEEETQYF. CDR3 in DNA: TGTGCCAGCAGCCAACCCTCCGGACTCCTAGAGGAAGAGACCCAGTACTTC.

This clonotype was observed at least ten times. V is TRBV29-1 and J is TRBJ2-5; D gene unclear. The CDR3 totals 13 residues. Looked up from germline, CDR1 is SQVTM and CDR2 is ANQGSEA. V was clipped by 7 bases and J by 0 bases, with 12 bases between them. CDR3 sequence reads: CSATSGNQETQYF. For the CDR3, the DNA is TGCAGCGCCACGTCTGGGAACCAAGAGACCCAGTACTTC.

The chain combines TRBV19 with TRBJ2-1; 8 bases agree with TRBD1. Looked up from germline, CDR1 is LNHDA and CDR2 is SQIVND (reference sequence). This CDR3 is built from 13 residues. With 1 base clipped from V and 8 bases from J, the junction kept 1 base outside the gene matches. DNA of the CDR3: TGTGCCAGTAGTATAGCGACAGGGGATGAGCAGTTCTTC. It codes for CASSIATGDEQFF. Complete variable domain (other parts from reference TRBV19 and TRBJ2-1): DGGITQSPKYLFRKEGQNVTLSCEQNLNHDAMYWYRQDPGQGLRLIYYSQIVNDFQKGDIAEGYSVSREKKESFPLTVTSAQKNPTAFYLCASSIATGDEQFFGPGTRLTVL.

This clonotype was detected only a few times. The chain recombines TRBV15 with TRBJ2-5; weak D call: TRBD1 (6 bases). The germline V gene has CDR1 LNHNV and CDR2 YYDKDF (reference sequence). Trimming took 3 bases from V and 1 from J, leaving 9 bases between them. The CDR3 has 14 amino acids. This chain's CDR3 is CATSSPDSQETQYF. The CDR3 DNA reads as TGTGCCACCAGCAGCCCGGACAGCCAAGAGACCCAGTACTTC.

The chain carries TRBV15 and TRBJ2-5; TRBD1 might be the D (6 bases). V dropped 3 bases and J dropped 2 bases, with 19 bases sitting between them. The germline CDR1 and CDR2 sequences are LNHNV and YYDKDF (reference sequence). The CDR3 is 17 residues long. The CDR3 region is CATSRGAIDRPQETQYF. CDR3 nucleotides: TGTGCCACCAGCAGGGGGGCAATTGACAGACCACAAGAGACCCAGTACTTC.

The V gene is TRBV12-3 or TRBV12-4, the J gene TRBJ1-1; the D gene is possibly TRBD1 (5 bases). Trimming took off 4 bases at V and 4 bases at J, with 13 bases between the two ends. The CDR3 covers 14 residues. The chain's CDR3 is CASSSPFRVTEAFF. In nucleotides, the CDR3 is TGTGCCAGCAGTTCTCCCTTCAGGGTCACTGAAGCTTTCTTT.

V and J are TRBV29-1 and TRBJ2-3; possibly TRBD2 for D (6 bases). The CDR3 runs to 14 residues. V was trimmed by 6 bases and J by 6 bases, leaving 19 bases between them. Germline V gives CDR1 SQVTM, CDR2 ANQGSEA. The CDR3 is CSVPRGTQLDTQYF. For the CDR3, the DNA is TGCAGCGTACCTCGGGGGACTCAACTCGATACGCAGTATTTT.

This clonotype was seen more than once but under ten times. This sequence may be a read error, since a much larger clone differs from it by one base. This rearrangement joins TRBV20-1 to TRBJ2-1; D not certain. The end of the DNA is better explained by TRBJ2-7, so the J call may be wrong. This CDR3 has 13 amino acids. CDR1 is DFQATT and CDR2 is SNEGSKA in the germline V gene (reference sequence). For the CDR3, the DNA is TGCAGTACTCACGACACCTACTCCTACGAGCAGTACTTC. Translating gives CSTHDTYSYEQYF.

The chain is built from TRBV7-9 and TRBJ2-7; D unresolved. The CDR3 spans 13 residues. Looked up from germline, CDR1 is SEHNR and CDR2 is FQNEAQ (reference sequence). Trimming took 1 base from V and 7 from J, leaving 11 bases between them. The CDR3 protein is CASSLEGPEEQYF. CDR3 coding DNA: TGTGCCAGCAGCTTAGAAGGGCCGGAGGAGCAGTACTTC.